These T cell receptor beta chains were read from a single sample in a study of blood T cell repertoires in COVID-19. Measured with immunoSEQ multiplex PCR; TCRdb has only the in-frame clones, and not every one. The repertoire includes more than 200,000 clones, 70% to 90% of them detected once, and roughly 3% sits in the top ten. The material sequenced was peripheral blood. The source is a man aged 18 to 30 with active or convalescent COVID-19. The CDR3 runs from the conserved cysteine through the conserved F or W. A D gene is named only where the DNA matches it firmly. Expanded clones are given a class, and other clones once, few, many or no size at all.

J gene: TRBJ2-1
V gene: TRBV18
CDR3 length: 15
D gene: TRBD2
clone size: -
CDR3 protein: CASSSTGGSYNEQFF
CDR3 DNA: TGTGCCAGCTCGAGCACGGGAGGCTCCTACAATGAGCAGTTCTTC

J gene: TRBJ1-5
V gene: TRBV4-1
CDR3 length: 15
D gene: TRBD1
clone size: once
CDR3 protein: CASSHLDRVGQPQHF
CDR3 DNA: TGCGCCAGCAGCCACCTGGACAGGGTGGGTCAGCCCCAGCATTTT

J gene: TRBJ2-6
V gene: TRBV27
CDR3 length: 17
D gene: TRBD1
clone size: -
CDR3 protein: CASSITGVRSGANVLTF
CDR3 DNA: TGTGCCAGCAGTATAACAGGGGTTCGCTCTGGGGCCAACGTCCTGACTTTC

J gene: TRBJ2-2
V gene: TRBV4-1
CDR3 length: 12
D gene: -
clone size: -
CDR3 protein: CASRQGTGELFF
CDR3 DNA: TGCGCCAGCAGACAGGGCACCGGGGAGCTGTTTTTT

J gene: TRBJ2-1
V gene: TRBV25-1
CDR3 length: 11
D gene: TRBD1
clone size: -
CDR3 protein: CASSEGQEQFF
CDR3 DNA: TGTGCCAGCAGTGAGGGACAGGAGCAGTTCTTC

J gene: TRBJ1-1
V gene: TRBV2
CDR3 length: 16
D gene: TRBD1
clone size: -
CDR3 protein: CASRVAGQGYGTEAFF
CDR3 DNA: TGTGCCAGCAGGGTCGCGGGACAGGGATATGGCACTGAAGCTTTCTTT

J gene: TRBJ1-5
V gene: TRBV2
CDR3 length: 16
D gene: TRBD1
clone size: once
CDR3 protein: CASSLNRGYSNQPQHF
CDR3 DNA: TGTGCCAGCAGTCTAAACAGGGGTTATAGCAATCAGCCCCAGCATTTT

J gene: TRBJ2-7
V gene: TRBV7-9
CDR3 length: 17
D gene: TRBD1
clone size: -
CDR3 protein: CASSLKRRGTGIYEQYF
CDR3 DNA: TGTGCCAGCAGCTTAAAAAGAAGGGGGACAGGGATTTATGAGCAGTACTTC

J gene: TRBJ1-4
V gene: TRBV6-5
CDR3 length: 15
D gene: TRBD1
clone size: -
CDR3 protein: CASSYLGQGNEKLFF
CDR3 DNA: TGTGCCAGCAGTTACTTGGGACAGGGTAATGAAAAACTGTTTTTT

J gene: TRBJ2-6
V gene: TRBV6-2/TRBV6-3
CDR3 length: 19
D gene: TRBD2
clone size: -
CDR3 protein: CASSYPRLAGVSGANVLTF
CDR3 DNA: TGTGCCAGCAGTTACCCACGACTAGCGGGAGTCTCCGGGGCCAACGTCCTGACTTTC

J gene: TRBJ2-6
V gene: TRBV13
CDR3 length: 15
D gene: -
clone size: -
CDR3 protein: CASSLDSSGANVLTF
CDR3 DNA: TGTGCCAGCAGCTTAGACTCGTCTGGGGCCAACGTCCTGACTTTC

J gene: TRBJ1-2
V gene: TRBV6-6
CDR3 length: 15
D gene: -
clone size: -
CDR3 protein: CASSPMNRANYGYTF
CDR3 DNA: TGTGCCAGCAGTCCCATGAATAGAGCTAACTATGGCTACACCTTC

J gene: TRBJ1-2
V gene: TRBV5-1
CDR3 length: 15
D gene: -
clone size: -
CDR3 protein: CASSFTAETNYGYTF
CDR3 DNA: TGCGCCAGCAGCTTTACGGCGGAAACTAACTATGGCTACACCTTC

J gene: TRBJ1-1
V gene: TRBV10-3
CDR3 length: 15
D gene: -
clone size: -
CDR3 protein: CAISDLTALNTEAFF
CDR3 DNA: TGTGCCATCAGTGATCTGACAGCATTGAACACTGAAGCTTTCTTT

J gene: TRBJ1-2
V gene: TRBV7-6
CDR3 length: 20
D gene: -
clone size: -
CDR3 protein: CASSSSLGHAREPRGYGYTF
CDR3 DNA: TGTGCCAGCAGCTCAAGTCTGGGACACGCAAGGGAACCACGTGGCTATGGCTACACCTTC

J gene: TRBJ1-6
V gene: TRBV18
CDR3 length: 15
D gene: TRBD1
clone size: -
CDR3 protein: CASSPTGTGGSPLHF
CDR3 DNA: TGTGCCAGCTCACCTACCGGGACAGGGGGTTCACCCCTCCACTTT

J gene: TRBJ1-2
V gene: TRBV7-9
CDR3 length: 15
D gene: TRBD1
clone size: -
CDR3 protein: CASSDTGTGSHGYTF
CDR3 DNA: TGTGCCAGCAGCGATACCGGGACAGGGTCCCATGGCTACACCTTC

J gene: TRBJ2-1
V gene: TRBV7-7
CDR3 length: 16
D gene: TRBD1
clone size: -
CDR3 protein: CASSLASGTGNNEQFF
CDR3 DNA: TGTGCCAGCAGCTTAGCGAGTGGGACAGGAAACAATGAGCAGTTCTTC

J gene: TRBJ1-1
V gene: TRBV7-2
CDR3 length: 12
D gene: -
clone size: -
CDR3 protein: CASSSYNTEAFF
CDR3 DNA: TGTGCCAGCAGCTCGTATAACACTGAAGCTTTCTTT

J gene: TRBJ2-7
V gene: TRBV5-3
CDR3 length: 14
D gene: TRBD2
clone size: -
CDR3 protein: CARSLVLAGSEQYF
CDR3 DNA: TGTGCCAGAAGCTTGGTTCTAGCGGGAAGCGAGCAGTACTTC

J gene: TRBJ2-1
V gene: TRBV29-1
CDR3 length: 16
D gene: TRBD2
clone size: -
CDR3 protein: CSVEPPFSGSYNEQFF
CDR3 DNA: TGCAGCGTTGAACCCCCTTTTAGCGGGAGCTACAATGAGCAGTTCTTC

J gene: TRBJ1-5
V gene: TRBV6-2/TRBV6-3
CDR3 length: 18
D gene: -
clone size: -
CDR3 protein: CASSSPLGRGPNNQPQHF
CDR3 DNA: TGTGCCAGCAGTTCCCCTTTGGGCAGGGGCCCCAACAATCAGCCCCAGCATTTT

J gene: TRBJ1-1
V gene: TRBV19
CDR3 length: 15
D gene: TRBD1
clone size: once
CDR3 protein: CASRMGTGSNTEAFF
CDR3 DNA: TGTGCCAGTAGAATGGGGACAGGTTCGAACACTGAAGCTTTCTTT

J gene: TRBJ2-7
V gene: TRBV5-1
CDR3 length: 15
D gene: -
clone size: -
CDR3 protein: CASSSRGRISYEQYF
CDR3 DNA: TGCGCCAGCAGCAGCAGAGGGAGGATCTCCTACGAGCAGTACTTC

J gene: TRBJ1-2
V gene: TRBV19
CDR3 length: 13
D gene: -
clone size: -
CDR3 protein: CASSIVTMEGYTF
CDR3 DNA: TGTGCCAGTAGTATAGTTACGATGGAGGGCTACACCTTC

J gene: TRBJ2-3
V gene: TRBV4-1
CDR3 length: 17
D gene: TRBD1
clone size: -
CDR3 protein: CASSQGDRGGFRDTQYF
CDR3 DNA: TGCGCCAGCAGCCAAGGTGACAGGGGGGGGTTCCGTGATACGCAGTATTTT

J gene: TRBJ1-3
V gene: TRBV25-1
CDR3 length: 14
D gene: TRBD1
clone size: -
CDR3 protein: CASSAGTGGGTIYF
CDR3 DNA: TGTGCCAGCAGTGCCGGGACAGGGGGTGGCACCATATATTTT

J gene: TRBJ1-1
V gene: TRBV5-8
CDR3 length: 16
D gene: TRBD1
clone size: -
CDR3 protein: CASSLGTGRMNTEAFF
CDR3 DNA: TGTGCCAGCAGCTTGGGGACAGGCAGAATGAACACTGAAGCTTTCTTT

J gene: TRBJ2-1
V gene: TRBV7-2
CDR3 length: 15
D gene: TRBD2
clone size: -
CDR3 protein: CASSTSGESYNEQFF
CDR3 DNA: TGTGCCAGCAGTACCAGCGGGGAGTCCTACAATGAGCAGTTCTTC

J gene: TRBJ1-1
V gene: TRBV7-9
CDR3 length: 12
D gene: -
clone size: -
CDR3 protein: CAGSLGGTEAFF
CDR3 DNA: TGTGCCGGCAGTTTGGGGGGCACTGAAGCTTTCTTT

J gene: TRBJ2-2
V gene: TRBV9
CDR3 length: 15
D gene: TRBD2
clone size: -
CDR3 protein: CASSYGGASTGELFF
CDR3 DNA: TGTGCCAGCAGCTACGGGGGGGCGAGCACCGGGGAGCTGTTTTTT

J gene: TRBJ1-6
V gene: TRBV9
CDR3 length: 15
D gene: TRBD1
clone size: -
CDR3 protein: CASTPGTGPVGPLHF
CDR3 DNA: TGTGCCAGCACCCCCGGGACAGGGCCGGTAGGACCCCTCCACTTT

J gene: TRBJ2-5
V gene: TRBV4-2
CDR3 length: 18
D gene: TRBD2
clone size: -
CDR3 protein: CASSPGTSGRASEETQYF
CDR3 DNA: TGTGCCAGCAGCCCCGGGACTAGCGGGAGGGCCTCGGAAGAGACCCAGTACTTC

J gene: TRBJ2-1
V gene: TRBV7-2
CDR3 length: 17
D gene: TRBD1
clone size: -
CDR3 protein: CASSLRGPGQGVYEQFF
CDR3 DNA: TGTGCCAGCAGCTTACGCGGGCCGGGACAGGGGGTCTATGAGCAGTTCTTC

J gene: TRBJ1-1
V gene: TRBV5-1
CDR3 length: 12
D gene: -
clone size: -
CDR3 protein: CASSLDRHEAFF
CDR3 DNA: TGCGCCAGCAGCTTGGACAGGCATGAAGCTTTCTTT

J gene: TRBJ2-1
V gene: TRBV13
CDR3 length: 15
D gene: -
clone size: -
CDR3 protein: CASSTNTEDYNEQFF
CDR3 DNA: TGTGCCAGCAGCACCAACACTGAGGACTACAATGAGCAGTTCTTC

J gene: TRBJ2-7
V gene: TRBV6-5
CDR3 length: 15
D gene: -
clone size: -
CDR3 protein: CASKRGGTGAYEQYF
CDR3 DNA: TGTGCCAGCAAAAGGGGGGGGACGGGCGCCTACGAGCAGTACTTC

J gene: TRBJ2-7
V gene: TRBV9
CDR3 length: 12
D gene: -
clone size: -
CDR3 protein: CASSVGGGEQYF
CDR3 DNA: TGTGCCAGCAGCGTAGGGGGCGGCGAGCAGTACTTC

J gene: TRBJ1-1
V gene: TRBV9
CDR3 length: 13
D gene: TRBD1
clone size: -
CDR3 protein: CASSETGGTEAFF
CDR3 DNA: TGTGCCAGCAGCGAGACAGGGGGCACTGAAGCTTTCTTT

J gene: TRBJ2-7
V gene: TRBV3-1/TRBV3-2
CDR3 length: 13
D gene: TRBD2
clone size: once
CDR3 protein: CASRAGGGYEQYF
CDR3 DNA: TGTGCCAGCAGAGCGGGGGGGGGCTACGAGCAGTACTTC

J gene: TRBJ1-2
V gene: TRBV6-5
CDR3 length: 13
D gene: -
clone size: -
CDR3 protein: CASRRRVAYGYTF
CDR3 DNA: TGTGCCAGCAGACGGAGGGTGGCTTATGGCTACACCTTC

J gene: TRBJ1-1
V gene: TRBV5-5
CDR3 length: 15
D gene: TRBD1
clone size: -
CDR3 protein: CASSPPVGQGGMAFF
CDR3 DNA: TGTGCCAGCAGCCCCCCCGTGGGACAAGGGGGCATGGCTTTCTTT

J gene: TRBJ2-5
V gene: TRBV6-2/TRBV6-3
CDR3 length: 12
D gene: -
clone size: -
CDR3 protein: CASSWAGETQYF
CDR3 DNA: TGTGCCAGCAGTTGGGCTGGCGAGACCCAGTACTTC

J gene: TRBJ2-7
V gene: TRBV6-2/TRBV6-3
CDR3 length: 13
D gene: -
clone size: once
CDR3 protein: CASSYGPGYEQYF
CDR3 DNA: TGTGCCAGCAGTTACGGGCCAGGATACGAGCAGTACTTC

J gene: TRBJ1-4
V gene: TRBV19
CDR3 length: 15
D gene: -
clone size: -
CDR3 protein: CASRIPDSFGEKLFF
CDR3 DNA: TGTGCCAGTAGAATACCGGACAGCTTTGGCGAAAAACTGTTTTTT

J gene: TRBJ1-5
V gene: TRBV6-5
CDR3 length: 14
D gene: -
clone size: -
CDR3 protein: CASSYSSGNQPQHF
CDR3 DNA: TGTGCCAGCAGTTACTCGTCGGGTAATCAGCCCCAGCATTTT

J gene: TRBJ2-4
V gene: TRBV9
CDR3 length: 15
D gene: TRBD2
clone size: -
CDR3 protein: CASSGAGLAGNIQYF
CDR3 DNA: TGTGCCAGCAGCGGAGCGGGACTAGCGGGAAACATTCAGTACTTC

J gene: TRBJ1-3
V gene: TRBV18
CDR3 length: 16
D gene: -
clone size: -
CDR3 protein: CASSPQRQTSGNTIYF
CDR3 DNA: TGTGCCAGCTCACCACAGAGACAGACCTCTGGAAACACCATATATTTT

J gene: TRBJ1-1
V gene: TRBV27
CDR3 length: 13
D gene: -
clone size: -
CDR3 protein: CASPDKSPTEAFF
CDR3 DNA: TGTGCCAGCCCGGACAAATCCCCGACTGAAGCTTTCTTT

J gene: TRBJ1-5
V gene: TRBV2
CDR3 length: 16
D gene: TRBD1
clone size: -
CDR3 protein: CASSVRGFGSNQPQHF
CDR3 DNA: TGTGCCAGCAGTGTCAGGGGGTTTGGAAGCAATCAGCCCCAGCATTTT

J gene: TRBJ1-3
V gene: TRBV9
CDR3 length: 12
D gene: -
clone size: -
CDR3 protein: CASSPSAGTIYF
CDR3 DNA: TGTGCCAGCAGCCCGTCCGCGGGCACCATATATTTT

J gene: TRBJ1-3
V gene: TRBV5-1
CDR3 length: 14
D gene: -
clone size: -
CDR3 protein: CASSLDGPGNTIYF
CDR3 DNA: TGCGCCAGCAGCTTGGATGGGCCTGGAAACACCATATATTTT

J gene: TRBJ2-1
V gene: TRBV5-6
CDR3 length: 15
D gene: TRBD2
clone size: -
CDR3 protein: CASKIWREAYNEQFF
CDR3 DNA: TGTGCCAGCAAAATTTGGCGGGAGGCCTACAATGAGCAGTTCTTC

J gene: TRBJ1-2
V gene: TRBV14
CDR3 length: 13
D gene: TRBD1
clone size: -
CDR3 protein: CASSQGTGSGYTF
CDR3 DNA: TGTGCCAGCAGCCAAGGGACAGGGTCTGGCTACACCTTC